The rows below give T cell receptor beta chains drawn from one sample of a study of beta chain features in type 1 diabetes. Sequencing was performed with immunoSEQ multiplex PCR; in TCRdb, only in-frame clones are kept and a portion is missing. Of around 260,000 clones in the sample, approximately 24% were seen once. Material: naive CD4+ T cells from blood. The receptor source for this set is a woman aged 25 to 39 with type 1 diabetes. Each CDR3 is given with its conserved first and last residue. The D gene is left open where the match is weak. Some rows mark clone size as missing; the rest say once, few, many or name a class of expanded clone.

J gene: TRBJ2-2
clone size: few
V gene: TRBV7-9
D gene: NA
CDR3 protein: CASSLTETRGGTGELFF
CDR3 DNA: TGTGCCAGCAGCCTCACCGAGACTAGGGGCGGGACCGGGGAGCTGTTTTTT

J gene: TRBJ2-5
clone size: few
V gene: TRBV2
D gene: NA
CDR3 protein: CASNRQGQETQYF
CDR3 DNA: TGTGCCAGCAATCGGCAGGGCCAAGAGACCCAGTACTTC

J gene: TRBJ2-1
clone size: few
V gene: TRBV5-1
D gene: NA
CDR3 protein: CASSPLLSSYNEQFF
CDR3 DNA: TGCGCCAGCAGCCCGCTGCTGAGCTCCTACAATGAGCAGTTCTTC

J gene: TRBJ2-2
clone size: NA
V gene: TRBV15
D gene: NA
CDR3 protein: CATSRDYGARELFF
CDR3 DNA: TGTGCCACCAGCAGAGATTACGGTGCCCGGGAGCTGTTTTTT

J gene: TRBJ1-2
clone size: few
V gene: TRBV29-1
D gene: NA
CDR3 protein: CSVEPQDFDGYTF
CDR3 DNA: TGCAGCGTTGAGCCACAGGATTTCGATGGCTACACCTTC

J gene: TRBJ2-1
clone size: few
V gene: TRBV30
D gene: TRBD1
CDR3 protein: CAWSSLQGWNEQFF
CDR3 DNA: TGTGCCTGGAGTTCCCTACAGGGGTGGAATGAGCAGTTCTTC

J gene: TRBJ2-1
clone size: NA
V gene: TRBV27
D gene: TRBD2
CDR3 protein: CASSYLGLAGDYNEQFF
CDR3 DNA: TGTGCCAGCAGTTACCTCGGACTAGCGGGAGACTACAATGAGCAGTTCTTC

J gene: TRBJ2-1
clone size: few
V gene: TRBV5-1
D gene: TRBD1
CDR3 protein: CASRPQGALYNEQFF
CDR3 DNA: TGCGCCAGCAGACCCCAGGGGGCATTATACAATGAGCAGTTCTTC

J gene: TRBJ1-4
clone size: NA
V gene: TRBV30
D gene: NA
CDR3 protein: CAYGQTGNEKLFF
CDR3 DNA: TGTGCCTACGGACAGACTGGCAATGAAAAACTGTTTTTT

J gene: TRBJ2-1
clone size: few
V gene: TRBV7-9
D gene: TRBD2
CDR3 protein: CASSGSGRRGNEQFF
CDR3 DNA: TGTGCCAGCAGCGGAAGCGGGAGACGAGGGAATGAGCAGTTCTTC

J gene: TRBJ1-2
clone size: once
V gene: TRBV18
D gene: TRBD1
CDR3 protein: CASSPPGQGANYGYTF
CDR3 DNA: TGTGCCAGCTCACCACCAGGACAGGGGGCTAACTATGGCTACACCTTC

J gene: TRBJ2-1
clone size: NA
V gene: TRBV5-6
D gene: NA
CDR3 protein: CASSLVGGLLYNEQFF
CDR3 DNA: TGTGCCAGCAGCTTGGTAGGGGGACTACTATACAATGAGCAGTTCTTC

J gene: TRBJ2-7
clone size: NA
V gene: TRBV19
D gene: TRBD1
CDR3 protein: CASSGETGGTYEQYF
CDR3 DNA: TGTGCCAGTAGTGGAGAGACAGGGGGAACCTACGAGCAGTACTTC

J gene: TRBJ1-1
clone size: few
V gene: TRBV30
D gene: TRBD1
CDR3 protein: CAWSVGTGVNTEAFF
CDR3 DNA: TGTGCCTGGAGTGTAGGGACAGGGGTGAACACTGAAGCTTTCTTT

J gene: TRBJ2-1
clone size: NA
V gene: TRBV7-2
D gene: NA
CDR3 protein: CAVATGRYNEQFF
CDR3 DNA: TGTGCCGTAGCGACAGGCCGTTACAATGAGCAGTTCTTC